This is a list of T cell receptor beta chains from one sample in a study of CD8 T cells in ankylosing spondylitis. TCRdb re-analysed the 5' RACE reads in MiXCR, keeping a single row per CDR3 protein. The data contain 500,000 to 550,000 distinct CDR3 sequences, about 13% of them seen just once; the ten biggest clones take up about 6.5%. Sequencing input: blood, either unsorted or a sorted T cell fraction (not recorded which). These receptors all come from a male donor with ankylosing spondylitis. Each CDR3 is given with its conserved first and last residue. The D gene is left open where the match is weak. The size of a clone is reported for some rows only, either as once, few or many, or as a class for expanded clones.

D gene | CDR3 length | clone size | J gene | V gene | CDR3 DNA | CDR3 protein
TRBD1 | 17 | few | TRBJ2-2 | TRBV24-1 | TGTGCCACGCAGAAACGAACAGGGGACATTTACACCGGGGAGCTGTTTTTT | CATQKRTGDIYTGELFF
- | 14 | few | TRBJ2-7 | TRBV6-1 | TGTGCCAGCAGTGAAGCGAAAAGGATCGACGAGCAGTACTTC | CASSEAKRIDEQYF
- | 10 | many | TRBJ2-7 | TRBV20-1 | TGCAGTGCCCACCCATACGAGCAGTACTTC | CSAHPYEQYF
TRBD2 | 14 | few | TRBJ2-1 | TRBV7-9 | TGTGCCAGCAGCTTAGCTGGGGGGGATGACGAGCAGTTCTTC | CASSLAGGDDEQFF
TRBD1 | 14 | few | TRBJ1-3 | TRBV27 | TGTGCCAGCAGTGCCCGGGACAGGGAAGACACCATATATTTT | CASSARDREDTIYF
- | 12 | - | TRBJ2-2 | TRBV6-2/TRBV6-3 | TGTGCCAGCAGGCTGACCTCCGGGGAGCTGTTTTTT | CASRLTSGELFF
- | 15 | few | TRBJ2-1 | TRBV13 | TGTGCCAGCAGCTTTGAACAGGGTGGATTCGGGGAGCAGTTCTTC | CASSFEQGGFGEQFF
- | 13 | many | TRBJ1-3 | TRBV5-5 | TGTGCCAGCCGCAGGGGCTCTGGAAACACCATATATTTT | CASRRGSGNTIYF
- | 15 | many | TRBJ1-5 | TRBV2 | TGTGCCAGCGTGGGGACAAGAAGTAGCAATCAGCCCCAGCATTTT | CASVGTRSSNQPQHF
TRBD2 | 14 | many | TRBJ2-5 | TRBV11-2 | TGTGCCAGCAGCCCGACTAGCGGGCAAGAGACCCAGTACTTC | CASSPTSGQETQYF
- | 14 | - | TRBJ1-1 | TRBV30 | TGTGCCTGGAGTTGGCCCCCGGAACACACTGAAGCTTTCTTT | CAWSWPPEHTEAFF
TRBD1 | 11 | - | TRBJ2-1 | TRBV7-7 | TGTGCCGTATCAGGGGGCAATGAGCAGTTCTTC | CAVSGGNEQFF
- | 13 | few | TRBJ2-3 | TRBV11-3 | TGTGCCAACAGCTTGGGACCTTCCGATACGCAGTATTTT | CANSLGPSDTQYF
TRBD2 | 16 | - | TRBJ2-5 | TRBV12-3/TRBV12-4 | TGTGCCAGCAGTTTTGTAGCGGGAGGGCCAGATGAGACCCAGTACTTC | CASSFVAGGPDETQYF
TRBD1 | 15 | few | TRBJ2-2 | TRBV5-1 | TGCGCCAGCACTATACAGGGGACGAACACCGGGGAGCTGTTTTTT | CASTIQGTNTGELFF
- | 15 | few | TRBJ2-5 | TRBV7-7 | TGTGCCAGCAGCTTCCGACAGACCAACCAAGAGACCCAGTACTTC | CASSFRQTNQETQYF
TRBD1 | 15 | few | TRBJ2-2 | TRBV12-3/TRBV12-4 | TGTGCCAGCAGAGGGACAGGGCGTAAAGGCGGGGAGCTGTTTTTT | CASRGTGRKGGELFF
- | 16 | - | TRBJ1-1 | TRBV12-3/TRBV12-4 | TGTGCCAGCAGGGCCGGGTCTGGGCGGGGGAACACTGAAGCTTTCTTT | CASRAGSGRGNTEAFF
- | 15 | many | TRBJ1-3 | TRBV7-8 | TGTGCCAGCAGCCTCCCGAACGGGGGAAGAAACACCATATATTTT | CASSLPNGGRNTIYF
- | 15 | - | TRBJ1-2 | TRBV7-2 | TGTGCCAGCAGCTCTAGATCCCAGGGAAACTATGGCTACACCTTC | CASSSRSQGNYGYTF
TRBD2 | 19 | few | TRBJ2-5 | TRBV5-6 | TGTGCCAGCAGCTTGGAAGTCGGAGCTAGCGGGAGGGCCTCAGAGACCCAGTACTTC | CASSLEVGASGRASETQYF
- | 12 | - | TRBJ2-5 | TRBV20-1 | TGCAGTGCTAGGGATGGTAGGGAGACCCAGTACTTC | CSARDGRETQYF
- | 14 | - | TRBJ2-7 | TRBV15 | TGTGCCACCAGCAGAGTCTTAGGGGGCTACGAGCAGTACTTC | CATSRVLGGYEQYF
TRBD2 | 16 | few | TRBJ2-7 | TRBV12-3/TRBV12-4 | TGTGCCAGCAGTTTGGGTTGGACTAGGAACCCCGACGAGCAGTACTTC | CASSLGWTRNPDEQYF
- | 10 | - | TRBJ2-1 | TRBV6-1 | TGTGCCAACCATGACAATGAGCAGTTCTTC | CANHDNEQFF
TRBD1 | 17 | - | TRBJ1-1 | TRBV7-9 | TGTGCCAGCAGCCACGGGACAGGGTTCGTATATGGCACTGAAGCTTTCTTT | CASSHGTGFVYGTEAFF
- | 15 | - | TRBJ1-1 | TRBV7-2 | TGTGCCAGCAGCTTAGCTCGTACAGGGCTGGGTGAAGCTTTCTTT | CASSLARTGLGEAFF
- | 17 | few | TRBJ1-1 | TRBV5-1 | TGCGCCAGCAGCCTGGGAGGTTTGGGGGCGGGGGACACTGAAGCTTTCTTT | CASSLGGLGAGDTEAFF
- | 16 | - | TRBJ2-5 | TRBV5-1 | TGCGCCAGCAGCTTGGATGTGGGGGGCGCGTCAGAGACCCAGTACTTC | CASSLDVGGASETQYF
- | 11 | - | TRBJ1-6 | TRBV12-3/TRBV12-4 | TGTGCCAGCATGGGGGGGTCACCCCTCCACTTT | CASMGGSPLHF
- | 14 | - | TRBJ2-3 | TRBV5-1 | TGCGCCAGCCGGACATACCTTAGCACAGATACGCAGTATTTT | CASRTYLSTDTQYF
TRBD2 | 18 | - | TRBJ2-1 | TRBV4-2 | TGTGCCAGCAGCCAAGCGTGGACTAGCGGGAGGGTGGGCGATGAGCAGTTCTTC | CASSQAWTSGRVGDEQFF
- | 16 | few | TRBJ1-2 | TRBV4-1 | TGCGCCAGCAGCCAAGAGGGGACCACGCCTGGAAATGGCTACACCTTC | CASSQEGTTPGNGYTF
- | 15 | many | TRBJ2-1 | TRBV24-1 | TGTGCCACCAGTGATTCTCGCCCCACCCTCAATGAGCAGTTCTTC | CATSDSRPTLNEQFF
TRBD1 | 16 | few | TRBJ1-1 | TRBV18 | TGTGCCAGCTCACCACGACAGGGGGCAGAGAACACTGAAGCTTTCTTT | CASSPRQGAENTEAFF
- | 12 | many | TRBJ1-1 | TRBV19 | TGTGCCACTTTCGATTGGGACACTGAAGCTTTCTTT | CATFDWDTEAFF
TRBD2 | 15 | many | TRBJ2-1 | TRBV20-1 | TGCAGTGCTCCAGGACTAGCGGGAGGGTCGGGCGAGCAGTTCTTC | CSAPGLAGGSGEQFF